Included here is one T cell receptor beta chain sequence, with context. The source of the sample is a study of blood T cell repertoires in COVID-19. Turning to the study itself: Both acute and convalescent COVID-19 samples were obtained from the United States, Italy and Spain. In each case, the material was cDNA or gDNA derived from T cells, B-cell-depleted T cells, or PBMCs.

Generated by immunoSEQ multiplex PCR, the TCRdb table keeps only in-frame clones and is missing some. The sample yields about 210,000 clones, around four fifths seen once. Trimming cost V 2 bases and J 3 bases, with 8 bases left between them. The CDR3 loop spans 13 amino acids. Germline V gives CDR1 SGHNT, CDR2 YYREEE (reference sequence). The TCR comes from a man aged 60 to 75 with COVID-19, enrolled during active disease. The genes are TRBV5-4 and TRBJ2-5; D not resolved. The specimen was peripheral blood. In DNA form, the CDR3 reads TGTGCCAGCAGCTTCGTCCAGGAAGAGACCCAGTACTTC. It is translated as CASSFVQEETQYF.